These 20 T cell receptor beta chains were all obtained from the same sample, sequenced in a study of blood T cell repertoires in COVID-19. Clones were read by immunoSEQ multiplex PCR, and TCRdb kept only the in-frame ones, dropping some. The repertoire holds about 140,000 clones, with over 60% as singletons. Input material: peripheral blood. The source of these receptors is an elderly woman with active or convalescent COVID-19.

CDR3 region: CASSLAGTGGAGSYNSPLHF. The CDR3 coding sequence is TGCGCCAGCAGCTTGGCCGGGACAGGGGGCGCAGGGTCCTATAATTCACCCCTCCACTTT. This sequence joins TRBV5-1 and TRBJ1-6; 12 positions match TRBD1. The CDR3 runs to 20 residues. Germline CDR1 reads SGHRS; CDR2 reads YFSETQ. Trimming cost V 0 bases and J 1 base; bases outside gene matches: 8.

CDR3 bases: TGTGCCAGCAGTGAAGTGGCCGGGACAGGGCTTGGCTACACCTTC. It codes for CASSEVAGTGLGYTF. The V gene is TRBV2, the J gene TRBJ1-2; 9 nucleotides agree with TRBD1. The CDR3 is 15 amino acids. Per the germline V gene, CDR1 is SNHLY and CDR2 is FYNNEI. The V and J ends lost 1 base and 7 bases, in that order; junction bases with no gene match: 7.

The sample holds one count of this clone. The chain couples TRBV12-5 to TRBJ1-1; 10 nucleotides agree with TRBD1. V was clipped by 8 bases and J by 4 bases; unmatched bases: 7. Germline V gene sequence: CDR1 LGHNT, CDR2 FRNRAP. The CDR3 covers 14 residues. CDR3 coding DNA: TGTGCTAGTACCCGACAGGGGGCGAGCACTGAAGCTTTCTTT. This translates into CASTRQGASTEAFF.

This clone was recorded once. The CDR3 loop is CASSEQGTNYGYTF. The CDR3 DNA sequence: TGTGCCAGCAGTGAACAGGGGACTAACTATGGCTACACCTTC. The J gene is TRBJ1-2, the V gene TRBV28; TRBD1 matches at 7 bases. CDR3 size: 14 residues. V was pared by 5 bases and J by 0 bases, with 3 bases of the junction left unmatched. Germline V gene sequence: CDR1 MDHEN, CDR2 SYDVKM.

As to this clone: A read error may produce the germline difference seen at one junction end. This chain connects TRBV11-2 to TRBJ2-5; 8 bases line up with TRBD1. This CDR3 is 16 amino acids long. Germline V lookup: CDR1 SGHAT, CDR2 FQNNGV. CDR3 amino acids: CVSSQGAIDRGETQYF. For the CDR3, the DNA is TGTGTCAGCAGCCAGGGGGCGATCGACCGGGGTGAGACCCAGTACTTC.

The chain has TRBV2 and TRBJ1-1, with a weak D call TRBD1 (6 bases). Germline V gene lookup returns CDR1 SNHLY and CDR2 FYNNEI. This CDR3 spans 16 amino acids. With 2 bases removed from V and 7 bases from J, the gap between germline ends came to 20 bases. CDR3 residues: CASSEYGGGPLYEAFF. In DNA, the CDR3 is TGTGCCAGCAGTGAATATGGGGGGGGGCCACTTTATGAAGCTTTCTTT. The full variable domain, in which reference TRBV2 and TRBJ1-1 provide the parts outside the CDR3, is EPEVTQTPSHQVTQMGQEVILRCVPISNHLYFYWYRQILGQKVEFLVSFYNNEISEKSEIFDDQFSVERPDGSNFTLKIRSTKLEDSAMYFCASSEYGGGPLYEAFFGQGTRLTVV.

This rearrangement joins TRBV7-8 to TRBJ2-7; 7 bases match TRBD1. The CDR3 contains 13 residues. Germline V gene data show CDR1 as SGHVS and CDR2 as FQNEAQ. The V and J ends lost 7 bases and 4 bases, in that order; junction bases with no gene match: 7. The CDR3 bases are TGTGCCAGCACCAGACAGGGCGGGTACGAGCAGTACTTC. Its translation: CASTRQGGYEQYF.

Here the CDR3 DNA reads TGCGCCAGCAGCTTAAACTCCGGGACAGGAAATTACGAGCAGTACTTC. This sequence encodes CASSLNSGTGNYEQYF. V and J are TRBV5-1 and TRBJ2-7; 8 bases agree with TRBD1. CDR1 is SGHRS, CDR2 YFSETQ, per germline. The trim removed 2 bases at V and 4 bases at J, leaving 11 bases unmatched. This CDR3 spans 16 amino acids. Filled out from reference TRBV5-1 and TRBJ2-7, the complete variable domain reads KAGVTQTPRYLIKTRGQQVTLSCSPISGHRSVSWYQQTPGQGLQFLFEYFSETQRNKGNFPGRFSGRQFSNSRSEMNVSTLELGDSALYLCASSLNSGTGNYEQYFGPGTRLTVT.

In DNA form, the CDR3 reads TGTGCCAGCAGGTTGACAGGATCTGGAAACACCATATATTTT. This codes for CASRLTGSGNTIYF. The genes are TRBV2 and TRBJ1-3; tentative D call: TRBD1 (6 bases). CDR1 is SNHLY and CDR2 is FYNNEI in the germline V gene. This CDR3 is 14 amino acids long. V was shortened by 6 bases and J by 1 base, with 10 bases between the two germline ends.

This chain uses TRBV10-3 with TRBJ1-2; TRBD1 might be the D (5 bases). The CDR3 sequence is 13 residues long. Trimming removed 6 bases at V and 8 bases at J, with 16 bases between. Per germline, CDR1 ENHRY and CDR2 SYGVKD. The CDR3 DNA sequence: TGTGCCATCAGGCTAGGGGAGGCAAGCGGCTACACCTTC. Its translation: CAIRLGEASGYTF.

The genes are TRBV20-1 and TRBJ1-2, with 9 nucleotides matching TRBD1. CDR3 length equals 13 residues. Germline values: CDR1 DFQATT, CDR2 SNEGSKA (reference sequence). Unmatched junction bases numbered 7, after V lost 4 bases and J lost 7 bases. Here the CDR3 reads CSATEPTGGGYTF. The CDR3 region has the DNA TGCAGTGCTACTGAACCGACAGGGGGTGGCTACACCTTC.

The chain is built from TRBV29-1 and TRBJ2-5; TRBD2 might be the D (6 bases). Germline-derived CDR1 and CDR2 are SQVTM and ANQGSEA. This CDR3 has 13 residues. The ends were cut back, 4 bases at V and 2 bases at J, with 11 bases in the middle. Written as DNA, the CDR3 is TGCAGCGTTGGGTGGGACTTACAAGAGACCCAGTACTTC. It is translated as CSVGWDLQETQYF.

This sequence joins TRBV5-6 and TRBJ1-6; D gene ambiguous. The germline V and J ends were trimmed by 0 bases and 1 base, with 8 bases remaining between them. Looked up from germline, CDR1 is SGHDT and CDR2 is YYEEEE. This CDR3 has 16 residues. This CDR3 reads CASSLAQESYNSPLHF. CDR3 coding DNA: TGTGCCAGCAGCTTGGCCCAGGAATCCTATAATTCACCCCTCCACTTT.

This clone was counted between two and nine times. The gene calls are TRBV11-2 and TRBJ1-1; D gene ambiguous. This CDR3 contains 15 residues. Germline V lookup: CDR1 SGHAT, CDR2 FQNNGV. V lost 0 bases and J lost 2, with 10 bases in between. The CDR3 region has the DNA TGTGCCAGCAGCTTAGATCGTCCGGTAAACACTGAAGCTTTCTTT. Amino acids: CASSLDRPVNTEAFF.

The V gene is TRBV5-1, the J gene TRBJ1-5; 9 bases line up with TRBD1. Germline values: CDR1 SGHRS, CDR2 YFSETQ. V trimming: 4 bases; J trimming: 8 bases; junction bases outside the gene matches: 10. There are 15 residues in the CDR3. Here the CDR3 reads CASSPGQGNWEPQHF. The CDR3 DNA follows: TGCGCCAGCAGCCCAGGACAGGGGAACTGGGAGCCCCAGCATTTT.

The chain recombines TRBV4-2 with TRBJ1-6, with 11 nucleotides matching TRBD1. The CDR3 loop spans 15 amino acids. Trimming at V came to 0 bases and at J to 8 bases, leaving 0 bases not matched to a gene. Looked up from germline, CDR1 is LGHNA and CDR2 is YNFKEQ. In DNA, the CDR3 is TGTGCCAGCAGCCAAGAGGGACAGGGGGATTCACCCCTCCACTTT. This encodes CASSQEGQGDSPLHF.

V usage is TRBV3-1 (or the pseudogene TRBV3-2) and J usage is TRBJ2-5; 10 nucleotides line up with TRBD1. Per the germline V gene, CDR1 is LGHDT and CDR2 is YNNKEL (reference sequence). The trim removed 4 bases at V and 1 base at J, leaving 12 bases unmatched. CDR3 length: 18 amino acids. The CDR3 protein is CASSPRATGGGIQETQYF. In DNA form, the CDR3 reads TGTGCCAGCAGCCCCAGAGCGACAGGGGGCGGTATCCAAGAGACCCAGTACTTC.

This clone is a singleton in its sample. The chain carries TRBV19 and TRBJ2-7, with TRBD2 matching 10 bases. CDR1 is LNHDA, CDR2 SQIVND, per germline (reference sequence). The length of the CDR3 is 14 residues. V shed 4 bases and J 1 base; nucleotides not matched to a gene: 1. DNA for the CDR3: TGTGCCAGTAGTACTAGCGGGGGTTCCTACGAGCAGTACTTC. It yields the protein CASSTSGGSYEQYF.

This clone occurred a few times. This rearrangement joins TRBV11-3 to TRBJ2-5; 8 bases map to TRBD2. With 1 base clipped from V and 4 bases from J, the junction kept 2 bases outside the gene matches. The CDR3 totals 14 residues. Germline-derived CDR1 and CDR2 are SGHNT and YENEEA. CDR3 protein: CASSLGTSGETQYF. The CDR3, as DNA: TGTGCCAGCAGCTTAGGAACTAGCGGAGAGACCCAGTACTTC.

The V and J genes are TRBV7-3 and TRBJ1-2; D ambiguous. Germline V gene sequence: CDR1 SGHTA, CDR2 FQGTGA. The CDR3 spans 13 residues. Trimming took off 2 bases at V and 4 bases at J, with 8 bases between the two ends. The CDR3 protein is CASSLPGGYGYTF. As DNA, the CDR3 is TGTGCCAGCAGCTTACCCGGCGGCTATGGCTACACCTTC.